Listed here are 9 T cell receptor beta chains from one sample, sequenced in a study of circulating CD8 cells and anti-PD-1 response in melanoma. Using approximately 15 ng of total RNA, TCR libraries were made with the QIAseq Immune Repertoire TCR panel. Each CDR3 protein gets one entry after TCRdb re-called the reads with MiXCR. The sample has roughly 2,000 distinct CDR3 sequences, 7.8% seen once; the top ten hold approximately 8%. Live CD3+CD8+TCRalphabeta+ cells were sorted into four subsets by PD-1 and/or TIGIT. The material was CD8+ T cells from PBMCs, obtained at baseline or after one month of anti-PD-1 therapy (not recorded which). The receptors shown here come from a human donor with melanoma.

This clonotype rates as large (0.1 to 1%). The V gene is TRBV28, the J gene TRBJ1-1; D uncertain. This CDR3 spans 15 amino acids. V was trimmed by 2 bases and J by 4 bases, leaving 14 bases between them. Per the germline V gene, CDR1 is MDHEN and CDR2 is SYDVKM. The CDR3 is CASSLGQLSGTEAFF. CDR3 in DNA: TGTGCCAGCAGTTTAGGTCAACTTTCTGGCACTGAAGCTTTCTTT.

This clonotype is medium-sized in the sample. CDR3 loop: CASSPGTGRPLMAYGYTF. The CDR3 bases are TGTGCCAGCAGCCCCGGGACAGGAAGGCCCCTAATGGCCTATGGCTACACCTTC. The V gene is TRBV9, the J gene TRBJ1-2, with TRBD1 identical over 8 bases. V shed 4 bases, J shed 4 bases, and the junction held 18 bases outside the gene matches. The V gene's germline CDR1 is SGDLS and CDR2 YYNGEE. This CDR3 region has 18 residues.

This clonotype qualifies as medium-sized. The chain employs TRBV29-1 and TRBJ1-2; D is perhaps TRBD1 (5 bases). This CDR3 is 12 amino acids long. V was pared by 0 bases and J by 8 bases, with 10 bases between. Germline lookup yields CDR1 SQVTM and CDR2 ANQGSEA. In DNA form, the CDR3 reads TGCAGCGTTGAAGAGGGGCTCGGAGGCTACACCTTC. Encoded protein: CSVEEGLGGYTF.

In its sample, this clonotype is medium-sized. J is TRBJ2-7 and V is TRBV25-1; no clear D gene. This CDR3 contains 13 residues. Trimming stripped 1 base from V and 7 bases from J, with 11 bases between. CDR1 is MGHDK, CDR2 SYGVNS, per germline. CDR3 DNA sequence: TGTGCCAGCAGTGAATCCCGGACCCTGGAGCAGTACTTC. Its protein is CASSESRTLEQYF.

By sample fraction, this clonotype is medium-sized. The chain recombines TRBV4-1 with TRBJ2-3; unclear D gene. CDR1 is MGHRA, CDR2 YSYEKL, per germline. The CDR3 is 15 residues long. V gave up 0 bases and J gave up 0 bases, with 7 bases separating them. Here the CDR3 DNA reads TGCGCCAGCAGCCAAGATCGGCCTAGCACAGATACGCAGTATTTT. Its translation: CASSQDRPSTDTQYF.

By frequency in the sample, this clonotype is large. The chain combines TRBV9 with TRBJ2-1; D unclear. Germline CDR1 reads SGDLS; CDR2 reads YYNGEE. V dropped 0 bases and J dropped 6 bases, with 7 bases sitting between them. This CDR3 is 13 amino acids long. CDR3 bases: TGTGCCAGCAGCGTAGGGTTTCCCAATGAGCAGTTCTTC. Translating gives CASSVGFPNEQFF.

Within the sample, this clonotype is medium-sized. This rearrangement joins TRBV21-1 to TRBJ2-3; TRBD1 is taken as the D call from the table, unchecked against the DNA. TRBV21-1 is designated a pseudogene. The CDR3 is 17 amino acids. The CDR3 sequence is CASSKEVSGTSTDTQYF. The DNA of the CDR3 is TGTGCCAGCAGCAAAGAGGTATCGGGAACTAGCACAGATACGCAGTATTTT.

This clonotype is medium-sized in the sample. This chain connects TRBV28 to TRBJ1-2; weak D call: TRBD1 (5 bases). This CDR3 has 13 residues. The germline gives CDR1 MDHEN, CDR2 SYDVKM. V was clipped by 11 bases and J by 0 bases, with 13 bases between them. CDR3 nucleotide sequence: TGTGCCCTAAGGGGCTCTTCTAACTATGGCTACACCTTC. Its protein product is CALRGSSNYGYTF.

In this sample, this clonotype is medium-sized (0.01 to 0.1%). The chain uses TRBV19 and TRBJ2-3, with 7 bases identical to TRBD2. The CDR3 runs to 15 residues. Trimming took 1 base from V and 2 from J; bases not matched to a gene: 3. CDR1 and CDR2 (germline): LNHDA, SQIVND (reference sequence). The CDR3 loop reads CASSIGLADTDTQYF. CDR3 DNA sequence: TGTGCCAGTAGTATAGGTCTAGCGGACACAGATACGCAGTATTTT.